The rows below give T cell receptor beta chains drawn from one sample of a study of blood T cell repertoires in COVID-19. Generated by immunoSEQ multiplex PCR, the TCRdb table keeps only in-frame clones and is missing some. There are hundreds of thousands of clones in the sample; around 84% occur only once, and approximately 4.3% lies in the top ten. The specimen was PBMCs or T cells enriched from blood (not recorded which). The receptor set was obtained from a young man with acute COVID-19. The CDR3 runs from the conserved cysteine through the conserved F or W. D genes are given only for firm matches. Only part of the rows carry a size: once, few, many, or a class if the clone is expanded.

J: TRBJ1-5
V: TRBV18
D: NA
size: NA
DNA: TGTGCCAGCTCACCACCTGGCAGGGTGGACAATCAGCCCCAGCATTTT
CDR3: CASSPPGRVDNQPQHF

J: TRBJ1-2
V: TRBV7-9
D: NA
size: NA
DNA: TGTGCCAGCAGGTACCCCCTAGGCGGCTATGGCTACACCTTC
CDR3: CASRYPLGGYGYTF

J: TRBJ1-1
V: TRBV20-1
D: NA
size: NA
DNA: TGCAGTGCTAGTACTACGTCGGCGTGGAACACTGAAGCTTTCTTT
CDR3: CSASTTSAWNTEAFF

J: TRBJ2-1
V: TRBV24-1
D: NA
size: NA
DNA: TGTGCCACCAGTGTAAGCTTAGACTCCGTAAACAATGAGCAGTTCTTC
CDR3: CATSVSLDSVNNEQFF

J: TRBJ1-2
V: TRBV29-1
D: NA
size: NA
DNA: TGCAGCGCGGGGACACTTAAACATGGCTACACCTTC
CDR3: CSAGTLKHGYTF

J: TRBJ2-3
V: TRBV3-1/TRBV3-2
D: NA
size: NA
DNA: TGTGCCAGCAGCCGGGAGTTGGGCACAGATACGCAGTATTTT
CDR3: CASSRELGTDTQYF

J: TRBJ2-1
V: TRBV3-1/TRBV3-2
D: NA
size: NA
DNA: TGTGCCAGCAGCCAAGATGTCACAGGACTAGGGGGTGAGCAGTTCTTC
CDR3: CASSQDVTGLGGEQFF

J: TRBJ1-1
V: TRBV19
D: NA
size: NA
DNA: TGTGCCAGTAGTCCCCAATTGCTAACTGAAGCTTTCTTT
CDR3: CASSPQLLTEAFF

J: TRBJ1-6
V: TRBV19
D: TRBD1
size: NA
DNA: TGTGCCAGTAGTATAGCTTCCGGGACAGGGGAAATTCCCCTCCACTTT
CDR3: CASSIASGTGEIPLHF

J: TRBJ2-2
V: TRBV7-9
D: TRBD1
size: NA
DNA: TGTGCCAGCAGCCAGGGGGATCTCACCGGGGAGCTGTTTTTT
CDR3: CASSQGDLTGELFF

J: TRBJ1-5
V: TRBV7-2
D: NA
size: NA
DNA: TGTGCCAGCAGCTTAACGCAGGGTACTAATCAGCCCCAGCATTTT
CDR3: CASSLTQGTNQPQHF

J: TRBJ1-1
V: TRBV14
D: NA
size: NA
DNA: TGTGCCAGCAGCCAAGATTTGCCCGGGCCGGGGACTGAAGCTTTCTTT
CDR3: CASSQDLPGPGTEAFF

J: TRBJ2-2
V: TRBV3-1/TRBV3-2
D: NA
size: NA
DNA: TGTGCCAGCAGTCCCCGGACATTAGGAAACACCGGGGAGCTGTTTTTT
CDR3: CASSPRTLGNTGELFF

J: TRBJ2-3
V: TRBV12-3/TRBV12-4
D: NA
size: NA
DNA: TGTGCCAGCATCCAGGACAGAATTGGTACGCAGTATTTT
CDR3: CASIQDRIGTQYF

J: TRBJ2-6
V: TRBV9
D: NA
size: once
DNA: TGTGCCAGCAGCGTTTGGGCCTCTCAGGGGGCCAACGTCCTGACTTTC
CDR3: CASSVWASQGANVLTF

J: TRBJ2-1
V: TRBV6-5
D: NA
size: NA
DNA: TGTGCCAGCAGTTACTCCAGGGTTCCCTACAATGAGCAGTTCTTC
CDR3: CASSYSRVPYNEQFF

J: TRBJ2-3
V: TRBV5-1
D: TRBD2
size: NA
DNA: TGCGCCAGCAGTCGAGAACTAGCGGGACCCACAGATACGCAGTATTTT
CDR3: CASSRELAGPTDTQYF

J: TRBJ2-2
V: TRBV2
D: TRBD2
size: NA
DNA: TGTGCCAGCACTGCTAGCGGGGGGGCTGGGGAGCTGTTTTTT
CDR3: CASTASGGAGELFF

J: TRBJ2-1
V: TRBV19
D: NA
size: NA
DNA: TGTGCCAGTAGGCGGTCCAATGAGCAGTTCTTC
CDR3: CASRRSNEQFF

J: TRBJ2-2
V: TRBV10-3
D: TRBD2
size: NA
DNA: TGTGCCACCCAGCCTAGCGGGGGGAATCTCGGCACCGGGGAGCTGTTTTTT
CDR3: CATQPSGGNLGTGELFF

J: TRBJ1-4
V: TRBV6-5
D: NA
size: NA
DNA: TGTGCCAGCAGTTACTCCCCGTCAACTAATGAAAAACTGTTTTTT
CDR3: CASSYSPSTNEKLFF

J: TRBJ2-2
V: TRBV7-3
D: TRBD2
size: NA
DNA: TGTGCCAGCAGCCCGCAAGGACTAGCGGGACCCACCGGGGAGCTGTTTTTT
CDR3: CASSPQGLAGPTGELFF

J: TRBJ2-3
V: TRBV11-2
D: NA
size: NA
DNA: TGTGCCAGCAGCCAGGGACTCAGCACAGATACGCAGTATTTT
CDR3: CASSQGLSTDTQYF

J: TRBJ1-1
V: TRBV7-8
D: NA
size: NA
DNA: TGTGCCAGCAGCTTAGCGAGCCTGAACACTGAAGCTTTCTTT
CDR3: CASSLASLNTEAFF

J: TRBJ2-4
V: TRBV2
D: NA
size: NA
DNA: TGTGCCAGCAGGGACGGAGGGCAATTGATAGCCAAAAACATTCAGTACTTC
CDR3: CASRDGGQLIAKNIQYF

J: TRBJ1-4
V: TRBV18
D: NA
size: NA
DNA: TGTGCCAGCTCCCAGGTACAGGGACCTAATGAAAAACTGTTTTTT
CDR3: CASSQVQGPNEKLFF

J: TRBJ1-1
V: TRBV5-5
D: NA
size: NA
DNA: TGTGCCAGCAGCCTAGGGGCAGGGGTTGAAGCTTTCTTT
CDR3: CASSLGAGVEAFF

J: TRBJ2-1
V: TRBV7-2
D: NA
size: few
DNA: TGTGCCAGCAGCTTCGAGAGAGCCAATGAGCAGTTCTTC
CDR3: CASSFERANEQFF

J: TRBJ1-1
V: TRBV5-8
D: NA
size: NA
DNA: TGTGCCAGCAGCTTTCCGGTGAACACTGAAGCTTTCTTT
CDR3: CASSFPVNTEAFF

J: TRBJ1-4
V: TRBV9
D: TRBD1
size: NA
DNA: TGTGCCAGCAGCGTAGACAGGGGGGGAGCTAATGAAAAACTGTTTTTT
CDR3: CASSVDRGGANEKLFF

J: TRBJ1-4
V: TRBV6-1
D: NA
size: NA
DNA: TGTGCCAGCAGTGAAACAGTGTCAGTTGCAACTAATGAAAAACTGTTTTTT
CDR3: CASSETVSVATNEKLFF

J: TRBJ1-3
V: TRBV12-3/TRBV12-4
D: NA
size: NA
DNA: TGTGCCAGCAGCCTGCAGGATCGAAACACCATATATTTT
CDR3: CASSLQDRNTIYF

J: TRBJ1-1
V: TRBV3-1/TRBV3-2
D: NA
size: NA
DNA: TGTGCCACTAGGGGGAGCACTGAAGCTTTCTTT
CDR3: CATRGSTEAFF

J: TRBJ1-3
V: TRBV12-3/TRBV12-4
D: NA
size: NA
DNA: TGTGCCAGCAGCCTACAGGGAAACACCATATATTTT
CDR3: CASSLQGNTIYF

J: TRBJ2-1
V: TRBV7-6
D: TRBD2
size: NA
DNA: TGTGCCAGCAGCGGGGACTACCCCTCCAATGAGCAGTTCTTC
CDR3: CASSGDYPSNEQFF

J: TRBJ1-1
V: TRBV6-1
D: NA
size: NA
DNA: TGTGCCAGCAGTGAAGGGGCGCACACTGAAGCTTTCTTT
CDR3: CASSEGAHTEAFF

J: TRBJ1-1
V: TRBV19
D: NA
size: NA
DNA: TGTGCCAGTAGTATCTACGGGACACCGAACACTGAAGCTTTCTTT
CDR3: CASSIYGTPNTEAFF